Listed here is a single T cell receptor beta chain. The sample comes from a study of blood T cell repertoires in COVID-19. The wider study: Sites in the United States, Italy and Spain provided acute and convalescent COVID-19 samples. From T cells, B-cell-depleted T cells, or PBMCs came the material, which was cDNA or gDNA.

During active infection, Seattle patients enrolled and were then monitored through disease. In the original processing: Estimation of nucleated cell counts was performed using reference gene primer amplification. Generated by immunoSEQ multiplex PCR, the TCRdb table keeps only in-frame clones and is missing some. For V, J and clone size, that table is used; D and trimming come from the DNA. The table shows approximately 250,000 clones, with about 88% occurring only once. The V gene's germline CDR1 is GTSNPN and CDR2 SVGIG (reference sequence). The V end was cut by 0 bases, the J end by 1 base, with 16 bases between. The CDR3 loop spans 18 amino acids.

This chain links TRBV30 with TRBJ2-6; D is unresolved. This TCR came from a woman in her 70s with COVID-19, enrolled during active disease. Material for sequencing was peripheral blood. The CDR3 here is CAWSVVFGRLSGANVLTF. As DNA, the CDR3 is TGTGCCTGGAGTGTAGTATTTGGCAGGCTTTCTGGGGCCAACGTCCTGACTTTC.